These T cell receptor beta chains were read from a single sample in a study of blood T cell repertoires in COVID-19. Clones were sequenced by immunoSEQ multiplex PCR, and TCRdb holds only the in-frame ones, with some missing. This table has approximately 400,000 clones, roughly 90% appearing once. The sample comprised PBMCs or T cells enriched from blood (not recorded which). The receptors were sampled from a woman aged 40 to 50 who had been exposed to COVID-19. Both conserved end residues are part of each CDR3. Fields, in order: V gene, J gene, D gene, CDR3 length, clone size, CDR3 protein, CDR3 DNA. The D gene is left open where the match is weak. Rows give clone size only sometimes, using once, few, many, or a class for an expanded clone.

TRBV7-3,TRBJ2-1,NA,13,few,CASSLQSYNEQFF,TGTGCCAGCAGCTTACAATCCTACAATGAGCAGTTCTTC
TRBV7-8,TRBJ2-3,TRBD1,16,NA,CASSLAMDRVADTQYF,TGTGCCAGCAGCTTAGCAATGGACAGGGTGGCAGATACGCAGTATTTT
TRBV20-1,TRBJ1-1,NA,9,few,CSASSGAFF,TGCAGTGCTAGCTCGGGAGCTTTCTTT
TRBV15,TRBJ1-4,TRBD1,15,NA,CATSGQGAPNEKLFF,TGTGCCACCAGCGGACAGGGGGCCCCTAATGAAAAACTGTTTTTT
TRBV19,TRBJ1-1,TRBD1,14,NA,CASSTDRGRTEAFF,TGTGCCAGTAGTACTGACAGGGGGCGGACTGAAGCTTTCTTT
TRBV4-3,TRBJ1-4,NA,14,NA,CASSQVRTDEKLFF,TGCGCCAGCAGCCAAGTGAGGACAGATGAAAAACTGTTTTTT
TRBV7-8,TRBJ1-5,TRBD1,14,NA,CASSLEDRGQPQHF,TGTGCCAGCAGCTTAGAAGACAGGGGTCAGCCCCAGCATTTT
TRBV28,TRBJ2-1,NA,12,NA,CASRMAGREQFF,TGTGCCAGCCGAATGGCAGGGCGTGAGCAGTTCTTC
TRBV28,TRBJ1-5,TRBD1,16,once,CASSPRQGANYQPQHF,TGTGCCAGCAGTCCCAGACAGGGGGCTAATTATCAGCCCCAGCATTTT
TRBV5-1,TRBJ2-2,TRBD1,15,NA,CASSGDRDGNGELFF,TGCGCCAGCAGCGGGGACAGGGATGGGAACGGGGAGCTGTTTTTT
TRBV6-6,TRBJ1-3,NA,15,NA,CASSKSVLSGNTIYF,TGTGCCAGCAGTAAATCCGTCCTCTCTGGAAACACCATATATTTT
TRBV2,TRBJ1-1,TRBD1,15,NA,CASSVIQGARTEAFF,TGTGCCAGCAGTGTTATTCAGGGGGCAAGGACTGAAGCTTTCTTT
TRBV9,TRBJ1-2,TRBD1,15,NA,CASSATPGTEYGYTF,TGTGCCAGCAGCGCTACCCCGGGGACAGAGTATGGCTACACCTTC
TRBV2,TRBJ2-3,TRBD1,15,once,CASRVRGGRTDTQYF,TGTGCCAGCAGAGTTCGAGGGGGCAGGACAGATACGCAGTATTTT
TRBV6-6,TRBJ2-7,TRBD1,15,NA,CASSYGTGTGNEQYF,TGTGCCAGCAGTTATGGGACAGGGACCGGGAACGAGCAGTACTTC
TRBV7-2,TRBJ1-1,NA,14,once,CASSFRQVGTEAFF,TGTGCCAGCAGCTTTAGACAGGTAGGGACTGAAGCTTTCTTT
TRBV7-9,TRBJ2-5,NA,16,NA,CASSLRGGSATETQYF,TGTGCCAGCAGCTTACGAGGGGGTTCGGCGACGGAGACCCAGTACTTC
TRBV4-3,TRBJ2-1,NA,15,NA,CASSQDGASGDEQFF,TGCGCCAGCAGCCAAGATGGGGCAAGTGGGGATGAGCAGTTCTTC
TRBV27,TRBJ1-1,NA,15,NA,CASSPRGHPNTEAFF,TGTGCCAGCAGTCCCCGGGGACATCCGAACACTGAAGCTTTCTTT
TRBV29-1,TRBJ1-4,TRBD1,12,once,CSAGQGGEKLFF,TGCAGCGCCGGACAGGGAGGTGAAAAACTGTTTTTT
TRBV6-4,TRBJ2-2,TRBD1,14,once,CASSETQGAGELFF,TGTGCCAGCAGCGAAACTCAGGGGGCCGGGGAGCTGTTTTTT
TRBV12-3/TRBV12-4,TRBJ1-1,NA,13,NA,CASSLMDWAEAFF,TGTGCCAGCAGTCTGATGGACTGGGCTGAAGCTTTCTTT
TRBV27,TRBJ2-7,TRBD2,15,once,CASSFVWGLFSEQYF,TGTGCCAGCAGTTTTGTCTGGGGACTATTTTCCGAGCAGTACTTC
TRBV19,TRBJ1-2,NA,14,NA,CATRREGAPGGYTF,TGTGCCACCAGAAGAGAGGGAGCCCCCGGCGGCTACACCTTC
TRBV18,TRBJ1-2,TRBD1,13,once,CASSPRDRGGYTF,TGTGCCAGCTCACCCCGGGACAGGGGTGGCTACACCTTC
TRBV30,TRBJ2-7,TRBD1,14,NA,CAWTPGTGSYEQYF,TGTGCCTGGACACCCGGGACAGGGTCCTACGAGCAGTACTTC
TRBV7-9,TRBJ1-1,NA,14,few,CASSLGHLDTEAFF,TGTGCCAGCAGCTTGGGACATTTGGACACTGAAGCTTTCTTT
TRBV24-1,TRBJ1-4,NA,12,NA,CATSDPNEKLFF,TGTGCCACCAGTGATCCGAATGAAAAACTGTTTTTT
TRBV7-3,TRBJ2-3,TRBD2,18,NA,CASSSKGGTSGSADTQYF,TGTGCCAGCAGCTCTAAGGGCGGGACTAGCGGGAGCGCAGATACGCAGTATTTT
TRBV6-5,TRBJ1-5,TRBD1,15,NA,CASSLQGVDGQPQHF,TGTGCCAGCAGCCTACAGGGGGTAGATGGTCAGCCCCAGCATTTT
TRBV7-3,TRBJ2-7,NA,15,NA,CASSLSSLSPYEQYF,TGTGCCAGCAGCTTAAGTAGCCTGAGCCCCTACGAGCAGTACTTC
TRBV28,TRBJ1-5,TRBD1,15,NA,CASSPQGAGNQPQHF,TGTGCCAGCAGTCCACAGGGGGCTGGCAATCAGCCCCAGCATTTT
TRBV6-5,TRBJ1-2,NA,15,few,CAAGNPPLANYGYTF,TGTGCTGCCGGGAATCCGCCCTTAGCTAACTATGGCTACACCTTC
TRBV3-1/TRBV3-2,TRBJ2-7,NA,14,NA,CASSQVGSRDEQYF,TGTGCCAGCAGCCAAGTAGGTAGCAGGGACGAGCAGTACTTC
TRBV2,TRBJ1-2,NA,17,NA,CASSAAETGAGLYGYTF,TGTGCCAGCAGTGCCGCCGAGACAGGCGCCGGCTTGTATGGCTACACCTTC
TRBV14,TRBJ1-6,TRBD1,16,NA,CASSQDFGTDNSPLHF,TGTGCCAGCAGCCAAGATTTTGGGACAGACAATTCACCCCTCCACTTT
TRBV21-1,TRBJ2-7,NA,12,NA,CASSKERVEQYF,TGTGCCAGCAGCAAAGAGAGGGTCGAGCAGTACTTC
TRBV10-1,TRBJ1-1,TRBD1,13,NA,CASRDAGGTEAFF,TGCGCCAGCCGGGACGCAGGGGGCACTGAAGCTTTCTTT
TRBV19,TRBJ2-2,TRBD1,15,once,CASSMRQGNTGELFF,TGTGCCAGTAGTATGAGACAGGGGAACACCGGGGAGCTGTTTTTT
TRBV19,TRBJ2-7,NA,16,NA,CASSIRPAGNFYEQYF,TGTGCCAGTAGTATCCGGCCGGCAGGCAACTTCTACGAGCAGTACTTC
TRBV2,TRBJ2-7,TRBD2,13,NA,CARGTSGMYEQYF,TGTGCCAGGGGGACTAGCGGGATGTACGAGCAGTACTTC
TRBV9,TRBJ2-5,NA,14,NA,CASSSPDRRETQYF,TGTGCCAGCAGCTCCCCAGACAGGAGAGAGACCCAGTACTTC
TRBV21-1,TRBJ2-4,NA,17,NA,CASSKEERERGKNIQYF,TGTGCCAGCAGCAAAGAGGAGCGGGAGAGGGGCAAAAACATTCAGTACTTC
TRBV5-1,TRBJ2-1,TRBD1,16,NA,CASSYPGTGGANEQFF,TGCGCCAGCAGCTACCCCGGGACAGGGGGGGCGAATGAGCAGTTCTTC
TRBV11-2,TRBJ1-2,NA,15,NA,CASSLGRGSRGGYTF,TGTGCCAGCAGCTTAGGCAGGGGATCCCGGGGAGGCTACACCTTC
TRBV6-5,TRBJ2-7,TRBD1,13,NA,CASRGTGVYEQYF,TGTGCCAGCCGGGGGACAGGGGTTTACGAGCAGTACTTC
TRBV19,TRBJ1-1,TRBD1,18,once,CASSIDPLGQGENTEAFF,TGTGCCAGTAGTATAGATCCCCTCGGACAGGGAGAGAACACTGAAGCTTTCTTT
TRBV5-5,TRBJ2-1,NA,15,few,CASSLSWGPNNEQFF,TGTGCCAGCAGCTTGTCATGGGGGCCCAACAATGAGCAGTTCTTC
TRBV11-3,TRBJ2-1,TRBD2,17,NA,CASSLGLALEPGDEQFF,TGTGCCAGCAGCCTGGGACTAGCCCTCGAGCCGGGAGATGAGCAGTTCTTC
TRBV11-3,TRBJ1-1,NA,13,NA,CASSPSGNTEAFF,TGTGCCAGCAGCCCTAGTGGGAACACTGAAGCTTTCTTT
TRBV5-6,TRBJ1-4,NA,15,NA,CASSLISATNEKLFF,TGTGCCAGCAGCCTTATTTCAGCAACTAATGAAAAACTGTTTTTT
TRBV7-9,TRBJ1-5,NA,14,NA,CASSPRGERQPQHF,TGTGCCAGCAGCCCACGAGGAGAGCGACAGCCCCAGCATTTT
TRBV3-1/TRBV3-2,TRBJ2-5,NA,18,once,CASSQVYFGQRSMETQYF,TGTGCCAGCAGCCAAGTGTATTTTGGACAAAGGTCGATGGAGACCCAGTACTTC
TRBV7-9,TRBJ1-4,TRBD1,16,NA,CASSLARTGSNEKLFF,TGTGCCAGCAGCTTAGCGCGGACAGGGTCTAATGAAAAACTGTTTTTT
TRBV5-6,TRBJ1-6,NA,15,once,CASSRKTAGDSPLHF,TGTGCCAGCAGTCGTAAGACAGCCGGCGATTCACCCCTCCACTTT
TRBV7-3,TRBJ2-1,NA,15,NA,CASSLQGTPNNEQFF,TGTGCCAGCAGCTTACAGGGTACCCCAAACAATGAGCAGTTCTTC
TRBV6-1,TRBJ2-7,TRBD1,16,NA,CASSEETGGWTYEQYF,TGTGCCAGCAGTGAAGAGACAGGGGGCTGGACCTACGAGCAGTACTTC
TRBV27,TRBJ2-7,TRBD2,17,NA,CASSPQILTSGLYEQYF,TGTGCCAGCAGCCCCCAAATCCTGACTAGCGGGTTATACGAGCAGTACTTC
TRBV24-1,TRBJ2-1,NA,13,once,CATSDLPTGKQFF,TGTGCCACCAGTGATCTCCCGACAGGAAAGCAGTTCTTC